A single sample gave rise to the 3 T cell receptor beta chains below, sequenced in a study of blood T cell repertoires in COVID-19. Assay used: immunoSEQ multiplex PCR; TCRdb lists only in-frame clones, some missing. The sample consists of about 220,000 clones, about 91% of them appearing once. Sequenced sample: PBMCs or T cells enriched from blood (not recorded which). These receptors all stem from a woman aged 50 to 60 with acute COVID-19.

V and J are TRBV27 and TRBJ2-7; TRBD1 aligns across 8 bases. Germline V gives CDR1 MNHEY, CDR2 SMNVEV (reference sequence). The V segment lost 3 bases and the J segment 2 bases; nucleotides outside the gene matches: 9. The CDR3 is 16 residues long. CDR3 loop: CASSLLGQGITYEQYF. Written as DNA, the CDR3 is TGTGCCAGCAGTTTGTTAGGACAGGGAATCACCTACGAGCAGTACTTC.

The CDR3 reads CASSKVVGLAGGFSGANVLTF. CDR3 in DNA: TGTGCCAGCAGCAAAGTCGTAGGACTAGCGGGAGGTTTCTCTGGGGCCAACGTCCTGACTTTC. The chain recombines TRBV21-1 with TRBJ2-6; the table gives TRBD2 as D, unverified against the DNA. TRBV21-1 is shown as a pseudogene. The CDR3 has 21 residues.

This rearrangement joins TRBV28 to TRBJ2-7, with 7 bases that match TRBD1. The germline V gene encodes CDR1 MDHEN and CDR2 SYDVKM. The junction had 4 bases not matched to a gene; V was cut back by 6 bases and J by 2 bases. The CDR3 totals 13 residues. CDR3 residues: CASRTGLTYEQYF. The CDR3 DNA follows: TGTGCCAGCAGGACAGGGCTGACCTACGAGCAGTACTTC.